A selection of T cell receptor beta chains follows, all from one sample in a study of vaccination and CD4 T cells after COVID-19. Their cognate antigens are unknown. TCRdb reanalysed the PCR reads using MiXCR and keeps one entry per CDR3 protein. In the table there are fewer than 14,000 distinct CDR3 sequences, about 41% of which are singletons. This specimen consisted of CD4+ T cells from blood, cultured in vitro, obtained after SARS-CoV-2 vaccination. The source is a human donor who had recovered from COVID-19. Each CDR3 is given with its conserved first and last residue. A D gene is named only where the DNA matches it firmly.

NA | TRBV6-1 | CASTSKVADSYNEQFF
TRBD1 | TRBV6-1 | CASRRQGGGYSNQPQHF
NA | TRBV19 | CASRRDAQNTEAFF
NA | TRBV7-3 | CASSKDGEQFF
TRBD2 | TRBV6-5 | CASSSSGTSGWFSYNEQFF
NA | TRBV21-1 | CASSKGSASGREETQYF
NA | TRBV20-1 | CSAPAPVVDTQYF
TRBD2 | TRBV20-1 | CSASPGLAGRTGELFF
NA | TRBV20-1 | CSASRSGQPQHF
TRBD1 | TRBV20-1 | CSAPPPGQGAYGANVLTF
TRBD1 | TRBV6-2/TRBV6-3 | CASSYSSSRGQSNQPQHF
NA | TRBV20-1 | CSASRARNSPLHF
NA | TRBV9 | CASSVGDQPQHF
NA | TRBV25-1 | CASKFSRLGRTEAFF
TRBD2 | TRBV6-1 | CASSDRLAGAYNEQFF
TRBD1 | TRBV6-2/TRBV6-3 | CASSPLGTVVSGELFF
NA | TRBV18 | CASSPSGRVTSYTF
NA | TRBV24-1 | CATSDLTRTSNTGELFF
TRBD1 | TRBV18 | CASSPDRAGTEAFF
NA | TRBV28 | CASSLTGARNQPQHF
NA | TRBV2 | CASSDWLLGAEAFF
TRBD2 | TRBV4-1 | CASPPRASGSSGTDTQYF
NA | TRBV6-2/TRBV6-3 | CASSYREGLTYEQYF
NA | TRBV28 | CASSQTVRPPYEQYF
TRBD2 | TRBV11-1 | CASSGLAEPGETQYF